These T cell receptor beta chains were read from a single sample in a study of graft-versus-host responses after intestinal transplantation. Data came from immunoSEQ multiplex PCR; TCRdb stores just in-frame clones and leaves some out. The table records over 75,000 clones, about 89% of them present only once. Antigens for these TCRs are unknown. Sample: unstimulated CD4+ T cells sorted from spleen or lymph node cells, taken before intestinal transplant. These receptors came from a human donor who received an intestinal transplant. CDR3s include the opening cysteine and the closing phenylalanine or tryptophan. D genes are given only for firm matches. Expanded clones get a size class; other rows say once, few or many, or leave the size out.

abundance	len	j_gene	v_gene	d_gene	CDR3nt	CDR3aa
-	18	TRBJ2-7	TRBV19	-	TGTGCCAGTAGTAACCAGCCCCCGGGAATAGGAAAAACCTACGAGCAGTACTTC	CASSNQPPGIGKTYEQYF
-	13	TRBJ1-5	TRBV10-3	-	TGTGCCATCAGTGGAATCAGTGATCAGCCCCAGCATTTT	CAISGISDQPQHF
-	16	TRBJ2-5	TRBV5-1	-	TGCGCCAGCAGCTTGGGGGTGGGAGACCGGGAAGAGACCCAGTACTTC	CASSLGVGDREETQYF
-	15	TRBJ2-3	TRBV25-1	-	TGTGCCAGCAGTGAATATGGCGGAAGCACAGATACGCAGTATTTT	CASSEYGGSTDTQYF
once	14	TRBJ1-1	TRBV2	TRBD1	TGTGCCAGCAGGGCGCCTACAGGGGTTACTGAAGCTTTCTTT	CASRAPTGVTEAFF
-	19	TRBJ2-3	TRBV5-1	TRBD2	TGCGCCAGCAGCTTCACTAGCGGGAGACCCGGGGGTTATGCAGATACGCAGTATTTT	CASSFTSGRPGGYADTQYF
-	10	TRBJ2-4	TRBV20-1	-	TGCAGTGCTTTGTCGGACATTCAGTACTTC	CSALSDIQYF
-	16	TRBJ2-3	TRBV5-1	TRBD2	TGCGCCAGCAGCTTCCGGACTAGCGCACGCACAGATACGCAGTATTTT	CASSFRTSARTDTQYF
few	13	TRBJ1-4	TRBV9	TRBD1	TGTGCCAGCAGCGTAGCAGGGGGTGAAAAACTGTTTTTT	CASSVAGGEKLFF
-	13	TRBJ2-1	TRBV29-1	-	TGCAGCGTTGAGGGGCCCCCTTTAAATGAGCAGTTCTTC	CSVEGPPLNEQFF
-	13	TRBJ2-5	TRBV5-1	TRBD1	TGCGCCAGCAGCTCAGGGGGCGGAGAGACCCAGTACTTC	CASSSGGGETQYF
-	18	TRBJ2-3	TRBV5-1	TRBD2	TGCGCCAGCAGCCCCCGACTAGCGGGGGGCAGGGCGACAGATACGCAGTATTTT	CASSPRLAGGRATDTQYF
-	15	TRBJ2-7	TRBV5-1	TRBD2	TGCGCCAGCAGCTCAACCAGTGGGGGGGCCTACGAGCAGTACTTC	CASSSTSGGAYEQYF
-	12	TRBJ1-6	TRBV30	-	TGTGCCTGGAGGGGGGGTAATTCACCCCTCCACTTT	CAWRGGNSPLHF
once	12	TRBJ2-7	TRBV28	-	TGTGCCACCCGCCAGCAGGCGTACGAGCAGTACTTC	CATRQQAYEQYF
few	14	TRBJ2-7	TRBV9	TRBD2	TGTGCCAGCAGCGTAGACCCGGGGGGCTACGAGCAGTACTTC	CASSVDPGGYEQYF
-	16	TRBJ2-3	TRBV28	-	TGTGCCAGCAGTTTACTCGTGGGAGGTTCCACAGATACGCAGTATTTT	CASSLLVGGSTDTQYF
-	18	TRBJ2-3	TRBV5-1	TRBD2	TGCGCCAGCAGCTTGGGGACTAGCGGGAGGGCCGGTTCAGATACGCAGTATTTT	CASSLGTSGRAGSDTQYF
once	14	TRBJ2-1	TRBV30	TRBD2	TGTGCCTGGAGTGTGGGGGGGTCCTACAATGAGCAGTTCTTC	CAWSVGGSYNEQFF
-	16	TRBJ2-2	TRBV7-9	TRBD1	TGTGCCAGCAGCTCACAGGACAGGGGGCCCACCGGGGAGCTGTTTTTT	CASSSQDRGPTGELFF
-	15	TRBJ1-4	TRBV4-2	-	TGTGCCAGCAGCCAAGAAGGGGCAATACACGAAAAACTGTTTTTT	CASSQEGAIHEKLFF
-	15	TRBJ2-1	TRBV11-3	TRBD2	TGTGCCAGCAGCTCCCACTTACTAGCGGGGGGTGAGCAGTTCTTC	CASSSHLLAGGEQFF
-	15	TRBJ1-2	TRBV7-2	-	TGTGCCAGCAGCTCTTCAGGTCTACCCAACTATGGCTACACCTTC	CASSSSGLPNYGYTF
-	14	TRBJ2-2	TRBV10-2	-	TGCGCCAGCAACCGGGGGACGAACACCGGGGAGCTGTTTTTT	CASNRGTNTGELFF
-	14	TRBJ2-7	TRBV4-1	-	TGCGCCAGCAGCCAGATGCGGAATTCCTACGAGCAGTACTTC	CASSQMRNSYEQYF
-	15	TRBJ1-6	TRBV6-5	TRBD1	TGTGCCAGCAGTTACTCCGACAGGGTAAATTCACCCCTCCACTTT	CASSYSDRVNSPLHF
-	12	TRBJ1-5	TRBV19	-	TGTGCCACCCAAGCCGTTAATCAGCCCCAGCATTTT	CATQAVNQPQHF
-	14	TRBJ1-2	TRBV5-1	TRBD1	TGCGCCAGCAGCCTCGGACAGGGGAACTATGGCTACACCTTC	CASSLGQGNYGYTF
-	14	TRBJ2-5	TRBV6-5	TRBD1	TGTGCCAGCAGGGTGGACAGGGACGGAGAGACCCAGTACTTC	CASRVDRDGETQYF
-	16	TRBJ2-1	TRBV5-4	TRBD2	TGTGCCAGCAGCTCGGGACTAGCGGGCCTATACAATGAGCAGTTCTTC	CASSSGLAGLYNEQFF
-	12	TRBJ2-1	TRBV5-1	-	TGCGCCAGCACAGAGCAGGGAAATGAGCAGTTCTTC	CASTEQGNEQFF
-	15	TRBJ2-1	TRBV6-6	-	TGTGCCAGCAGTTACGGGGGGGCCACCTACAATGAGCAGTTCTTC	CASSYGGATYNEQFF
-	13	TRBJ1-4	TRBV15	-	TGTGCCACCAGCAGTGGCAGAAATGAAAAACTGTTTTTT	CATSSGRNEKLFF
-	15	TRBJ2-5	TRBV5-1	TRBD1	TGCGCCAGCAGCCCCAGACAGGGGGGTGAAGAGACCCAGTACTTC	CASSPRQGGEETQYF
-	15	TRBJ1-1	TRBV28	TRBD1	TGTGCCAGCTTCCGGGACAGGGATGGGAACACTGAAGCTTTCTTT	CASFRDRDGNTEAFF
few	15	TRBJ2-7	TRBV18	TRBD1	TGTGCCAGCTCACCTATACAGGGGGGTACCTACGAGCAGTACTTC	CASSPIQGGTYEQYF
-	16	TRBJ2-1	TRBV5-1	TRBD2	TGCGCCAGCAGCTTGGACCTAGCGGGAGCGGGTAATGAGCAGTTCTTC	CASSLDLAGAGNEQFF